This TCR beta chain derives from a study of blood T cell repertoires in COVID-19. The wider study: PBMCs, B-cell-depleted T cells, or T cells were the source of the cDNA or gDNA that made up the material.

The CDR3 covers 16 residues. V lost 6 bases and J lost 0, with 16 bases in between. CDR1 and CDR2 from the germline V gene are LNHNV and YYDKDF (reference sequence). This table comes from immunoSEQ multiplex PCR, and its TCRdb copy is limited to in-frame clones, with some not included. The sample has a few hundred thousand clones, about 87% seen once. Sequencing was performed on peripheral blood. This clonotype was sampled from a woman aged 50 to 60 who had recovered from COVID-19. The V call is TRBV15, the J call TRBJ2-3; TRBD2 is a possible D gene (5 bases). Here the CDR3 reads CATRSGPGVSTDTQYF. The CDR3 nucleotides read TGTGCCACCAGGAGTGGGCCCGGGGTGAGCACAGATACGCAGTATTTT.